Below, 6 T cell receptor beta chains from the same sample are listed, as sequenced in a study of identical twins. Using its own MiXCR run on the 5' RACE reads, TCRdb lists one record per CDR3 protein. The sample lists 200,000 to 300,000 distinct CDR3 sequences; 5.5% to 7% were seen once. These data also formed part of another study, on yellow fever vaccine responses in identical twins.

The specimen sequenced was memory (CD45RO+) T cells sorted from blood. The receptors derive from a woman aged 18 to 35 in good health.

This clonotype was seen a handful of times. The chain recombines TRBV20-1 with TRBJ2-1, with no clear D. The germline gives CDR1 DFQATT, CDR2 SNEGSKA (reference sequence). The V end was cut by 2 bases, the J end by 1 base, with 9 bases between. The CDR3 contains 14 residues. CDR3 DNA: TGCAGTGCTAGACCTGACCCGTCCTACAATGAGCAGTTCTTC. It translates to CSARPDPSYNEQFF.

The V gene is TRBV9, the J gene TRBJ2-1; TRBD2 matches at 7 bases. J lost 3 bases, V lost 0 bases, and 3 bases had no gene match. Germline CDR1 reads SGDLS; CDR2 reads YYNGEE. The CDR3 has 15 amino acids. CDR3 in DNA: TGTGCCAGCAGCGTAGTAGCGGGTATCTACAATGAGCAGTTCTTC. The encoded protein is CASSVVAGIYNEQFF.

This clonotype was counted ten times or more. The chain links TRBV20-1 to TRBJ2-7, with 7 bases fitting TRBD1. Germline V gene lookup returns CDR1 DFQATT and CDR2 SNEGSKA (reference sequence). The CDR3 extends over 13 amino acids. Germline trimming cut 6 bases from V and 3 bases from J; bases unmatched to any gene: 8. The CDR3 nucleotides are TGCAGTGCCACGGACAGGTTTGGCTACGAGCAGTACTTC. Translated: CSATDRFGYEQYF.

This clonotype showed up many times. The chain carries TRBV12-3 or TRBV12-4 and TRBJ2-1; D unresolved. V was shortened by 8 bases and J by 0 bases, with 14 bases between the two germline ends. This CDR3 has 15 amino acids. CDR3 protein: CASQSTQSSYNEQFF. The CDR3 coding sequence is TGTGCCAGCCAAAGTACCCAAAGCTCCTACAATGAGCAGTTCTTC.

This clonotype was found many times. The V gene is TRBV12-3 or TRBV12-4, the J gene TRBJ1-6; 7 bases are a match to TRBD1. The length of the CDR3 is 15 residues. The junction had 4 bases not matched to a gene; V was cut back by 6 bases and J by 2 bases. The CDR3 DNA follows: TGTGCCAGCAGGGCCGGGACAGCCTATAATTCACCCCTCCACTTT. Amino acids: CASRAGTAYNSPLHF.

This clonotype was counted many times. This sequence joins TRBV11-3 and TRBJ2-3; TRBD2 aligns across 13 bases. The CDR3 sequence is 15 residues long. The V gene end was trimmed by 5 bases and the J gene end by 3 bases; junction bases not matched to a gene: 2. Germline V CDR1 and CDR2: SGHNT, YENEEA. The CDR3 protein is CASSPGLAGTDTQYF. The CDR3 DNA reads TGTGCCAGCAGCCCGGGACTAGCGGGAACAGATACGCAGTATTTT.